The rows below give T cell receptor beta chains drawn from one sample of a study of blood T cell repertoires in COVID-19. Assay used: immunoSEQ multiplex PCR; TCRdb lists only in-frame clones, some missing. The table shows 250,000 to 300,000 clones, with about 91% occurring only once. The material sequenced was PBMCs or T cells enriched from blood (not recorded which). These receptors all come from a human donor in a cohort exposed to, infected with or recovered from COVID-19 (not recorded which). The donor label of this sample is uncertain. Both conserved end residues are part of each CDR3. Each record gives: V gene, D gene, J gene, clone size, CDR3 protein, CDR3 DNA. D genes are given only for firm matches. Clone size, where shown, is once, few, many, or a class for clones that have expanded.

TRBV12-3/TRBV12-4,TRBD1,TRBJ1-5,once,CASSLQGGQPQHF,TGTGCCAGCAGTTTACAGGGGGGTCAGCCCCAGCATTTT
TRBV2,NA,TRBJ2-5,NA,CASSEQVEETQYF,TGTGCCAGCAGTGAACAGGTGGAAGAGACCCAGTACTTC
TRBV5-1,TRBD1,TRBJ1-2,NA,CASRRTGLGYTF,TGCGCCAGCAGAAGGACAGGGTTAGGCTACACCTTC
TRBV7-9,TRBD2,TRBJ2-5,NA,CASSFAGGPGETQYF,TGTGCCAGCAGCTTCGCGGGGGGGCCGGGGGAGACCCAGTACTTC
TRBV6-5,TRBD1,TRBJ1-1,NA,CASSLGQRNTEAFF,TGTGCCAGCTCGCTGGGACAGAGGAACACTGAAGCTTTCTTT
TRBV20-1,TRBD2,TRBJ2-3,NA,CSASELAGGGGTDTQYF,TGCAGTGCTAGTGAGCTAGCGGGGGGTGGGGGCACAGATACGCAGTATTTT
TRBV6-1,NA,TRBJ1-2,NA,CASSEAQRGYGYTF,TGTGCCAGCAGTGAAGCGCAAAGGGGCTATGGCTACACCTTC
TRBV5-1,TRBD2,TRBJ2-3,NA,CASRMGLAGTTDTQYF,TGCGCCAGCAGAATGGGACTAGCGGGGACCACAGATACGCAGTATTTT
TRBV19,TRBD1,TRBJ1-1,NA,CASSLDRVSRSEAFF,TGTGCCAGTAGTCTAGACAGGGTCTCCCGTTCTGAAGCTTTCTTT
TRBV4-2,NA,TRBJ1-1,NA,CASSQDPGNTEAFF,TGTGCCAGCAGCCAAGATCCGGGGAACACTGAAGCTTTCTTT
TRBV11-2,TRBD1,TRBJ1-4,NA,CASSWGQGREKLFF,TGTGCCAGCAGCTGGGGACAGGGCAGGGAAAAACTGTTTTTT
TRBV27,TRBD1,TRBJ1-1,NA,CASSLRTGVNTEAFF,TGTGCCAGCAGTCTTCGGACAGGAGTGAACACTGAAGCTTTCTTT